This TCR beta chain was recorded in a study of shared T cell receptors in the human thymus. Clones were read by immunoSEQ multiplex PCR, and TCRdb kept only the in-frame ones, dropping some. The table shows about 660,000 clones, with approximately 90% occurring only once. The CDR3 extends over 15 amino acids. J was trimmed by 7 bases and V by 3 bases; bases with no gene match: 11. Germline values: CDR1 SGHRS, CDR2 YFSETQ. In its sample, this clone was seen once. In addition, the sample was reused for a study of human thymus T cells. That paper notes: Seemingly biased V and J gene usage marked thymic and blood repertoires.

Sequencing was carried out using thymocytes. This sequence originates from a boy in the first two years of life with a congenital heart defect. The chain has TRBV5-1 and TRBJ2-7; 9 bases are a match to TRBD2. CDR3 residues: CASSWGTSRGEEQYF. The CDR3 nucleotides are TGCGCCAGCAGCTGGGGGACTAGCCGGGGGGAAGAGCAGTACTTC.